This TCR beta chain was observed in a study of radiation and T cells in renal cell carcinoma. Looking at the study overall: Nephrectomy followed 15 Gy stereotactic body radiation by 4 weeks.

Time point in this sample: baseline pretreatment blood. Treatment: 15 Gy SBRT to primary tumor, nephrectomy 4 weeks later. Radiation-treated patients gave blood at baseline, week 2 and week 4. The tumor was a clear cell renal cell carcinoma. CDR3 size: 13 residues. Germline lookup yields CDR1 MNHNS and CDR2 SASEGT. Deletions cut 2 bases from V and 7 bases from J, with 11 bases between. Study-wide points: Top tumor clonotypes rose in blood 2 weeks post-radiation, then contracted.

This clone was detected a few times. The antigen remains undetermined. The protocol was immunoSEQ multiplex PCR, while the TCRdb copy is restricted to in-frame clones and leaves out a portion. The table records 120,000 to 150,000 clones, 75% to 90% of them present only once. The sequence came from a woman aged 45 to 65 with renal cell carcinoma. The chain has TRBV6-1 and TRBJ1-1; maybe TRBD1 (5 bases). This material consisted of blood, taken from a patient whose treatment included radiotherapy and nephrectomy. The CDR3, as DNA: TGTGCCAGCAGTGAACAGGGAATTAATGAAGCTTTCTTT. Encoded protein: CASSEQGINEAFF.